This T cell receptor (beta chain) emerged from a study of Ad26.COV2.S vaccination and SARS-CoV-2 variants. Study-wide points: Spike-specific TCR breadth was greater in vaccine than placebo recipients.

Noted treatment: over 15 received Ad26.COV2.S at low or high dose, single or two shots; 5 received placebo; per-sample allocation not given. On day 63 after the first injection, vaccine and placebo recipients gave samples. The data were produced by immunoSEQ multiplex PCR, yet TCRdb's version contains in-frame clones alone and is incomplete. This table has around 400,000 clones, approximately 90% appearing once. As concerns this clone: Its antigen remains unidentified.

The specimen was peripheral blood, collected in a trial of Ad26.COV2.S vaccine versus placebo. The clonotype comes from a person between 18 and 65 years old who received the Ad26.COV2.S COVID-19 vaccine or a placebo.

The CDR3 sequence: CASSSVPGTEAFF. DNA of the CDR3: TGTGCCAGCAGTTCGGTCCCGGGCACTGAAGCTTTCTTT. V usage is TRBV6-5 and J usage is TRBJ1-1; D is uncertain. With 4 bases removed from V and 4 bases from J, the gap between germline ends came to 10 bases. Looked up from germline, CDR1 is MNHEY and CDR2 is SVGAGI. The CDR3 covers 13 residues.